Sequencing of this T cell receptor (beta chain) was carried out in a study of identical twins. General observations from the study: Models underestimated how often monozygotic twins shared out-of-frame TCR alpha. For zero-insertion analyses, partial confounding could come from invariant MAIT and iNKT cells.

TCRdb independently ran MiXCR on the 5' RACE reads; one entry per CDR3 protein. The table shows more than 1.5 million distinct CDR3 sequences, with around a third occurring only once. This CDR3 region has 16 residues. Germline V gene data show CDR1 as SGHRS and CDR2 as YFSETQ. Note on this clonotype: Its antigen is undetermined.

Specimen: cord blood. This chain connects TRBV5-1 to TRBJ2-7; D is perhaps TRBD1 (6 bases). The J call is doubtful: the DNA matches TRBJ2-5 better. The sequence derives from a newborn girl in good health. The CDR3 DNA is TGCGCCAGCAGCAGCGGACAGTCATCAGGATCAGAGACCCAGTACTTC. It codes for CASSSGQSSGSETQYF.